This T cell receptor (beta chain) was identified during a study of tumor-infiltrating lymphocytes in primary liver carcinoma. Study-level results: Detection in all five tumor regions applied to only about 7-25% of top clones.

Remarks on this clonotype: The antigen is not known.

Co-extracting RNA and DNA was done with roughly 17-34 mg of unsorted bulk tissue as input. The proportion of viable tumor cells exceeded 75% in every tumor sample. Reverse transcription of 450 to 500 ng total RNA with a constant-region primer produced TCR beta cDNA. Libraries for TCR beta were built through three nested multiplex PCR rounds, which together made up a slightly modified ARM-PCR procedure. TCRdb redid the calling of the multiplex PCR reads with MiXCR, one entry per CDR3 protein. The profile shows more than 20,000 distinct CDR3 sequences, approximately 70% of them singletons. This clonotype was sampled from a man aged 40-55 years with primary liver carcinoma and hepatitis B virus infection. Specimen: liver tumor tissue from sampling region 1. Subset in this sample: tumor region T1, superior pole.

This CDR3 reads CASSSRLAGAHDHNEQFF. In DNA, the CDR3 is TGTGCCAGCAGCTCTCGCCTAGCGGGAGCCCATGATCACAATGAGCAGTTCTTC. The V call is TRBV13, the J call TRBJ2-1, with TRBD2 matching over 10 bases. Germline CDR1 reads PRHDT; CDR2 reads FYEKMQ (reference sequence). This CDR3 spans 18 amino acids. The junction had 14 bases not matched to a gene; V was cut back by 4 bases and J by 5 bases.